These T cell receptor beta chains were read from a single sample in a study of identifying expanded T cells in peripheral blood. Clones were sequenced by immunoSEQ multiplex PCR, and TCRdb holds only the in-frame ones, with some missing. Counted here are 60,000 to 70,000 clones, about 83% occurring once; the ten biggest clones make up over 15%. The specimen sequenced was blood. The source is a person aged 18 to 70 in good health. CDR3s include the opening cysteine and the closing phenylalanine or tryptophan. Each record gives: V gene, clone size, D gene, J gene, CDR3 DNA, CDR3 protein. A D gene is named only where the DNA matches it firmly. Size is omitted from some rows. Given values are once, few, many or a class for expanded clones.

V: TRBV7-6
size: .
D: .
J: TRBJ2-7
DNA: TGTGCCAGCAGCGACGACATCTACGAGCAGTACTTC
CDR3: CASSDDIYEQYF

V: TRBV27
size: .
D: .
J: TRBJ1-5
DNA: TGTGCCAGCAGTTTAGAGGAGGGTCAGCCCCAGCATTTT
CDR3: CASSLEEGQPQHF

V: TRBV6-6
size: .
D: TRBD1
J: TRBJ1-1
DNA: TGTGCCAGCAGTAACCGGGACAGCACTGAAGCTTTCTTT
CDR3: CASSNRDSTEAFF

V: TRBV7-2
size: .
D: .
J: TRBJ2-7
DNA: TGTGCCAGCAGCCCGACGGGAGAATACGAGCAGTACTTC
CDR3: CASSPTGEYEQYF

V: TRBV6-1
size: .
D: TRBD2
J: TRBJ2-2
DNA: TGTGCCGGACTGACTAGCGGGAGGGGCACCGGGGAGCTGTTTTTT
CDR3: CAGLTSGRGTGELFF

V: TRBV15
size: .
D: .
J: TRBJ2-3
DNA: TGTGCCACCAGCAGCCCTGGGCAGGCATACGCAGATACGCAGTATTTT
CDR3: CATSSPGQAYADTQYF

V: TRBV28
size: .
D: .
J: TRBJ1-4
DNA: TGTGCCAGCAGTGCTCCCGGGACCCGAAATGAAAAACTGTTTTTT
CDR3: CASSAPGTRNEKLFF

V: TRBV19
size: .
D: TRBD1
J: TRBJ1-2
DNA: TGTGCCAGTAGTATCGGGGGACAGGGCGTTTATGGCTACACCTTC
CDR3: CASSIGGQGVYGYTF

V: TRBV21-1
size: few
D: .
J: TRBJ1-4
DNA: TGTGCCAGCAGCCCCAGGGGGCGAACTAATGAAAAACTGTTTTTT
CDR3: CASSPRGRTNEKLFF

V: TRBV11-2
size: .
D: .
J: TRBJ1-1
DNA: TGTGCCAGCAGCTTAGGCCAGGGAGGGGTCGGCACTGAAGCTTTCTTT
CDR3: CASSLGQGGVGTEAFF